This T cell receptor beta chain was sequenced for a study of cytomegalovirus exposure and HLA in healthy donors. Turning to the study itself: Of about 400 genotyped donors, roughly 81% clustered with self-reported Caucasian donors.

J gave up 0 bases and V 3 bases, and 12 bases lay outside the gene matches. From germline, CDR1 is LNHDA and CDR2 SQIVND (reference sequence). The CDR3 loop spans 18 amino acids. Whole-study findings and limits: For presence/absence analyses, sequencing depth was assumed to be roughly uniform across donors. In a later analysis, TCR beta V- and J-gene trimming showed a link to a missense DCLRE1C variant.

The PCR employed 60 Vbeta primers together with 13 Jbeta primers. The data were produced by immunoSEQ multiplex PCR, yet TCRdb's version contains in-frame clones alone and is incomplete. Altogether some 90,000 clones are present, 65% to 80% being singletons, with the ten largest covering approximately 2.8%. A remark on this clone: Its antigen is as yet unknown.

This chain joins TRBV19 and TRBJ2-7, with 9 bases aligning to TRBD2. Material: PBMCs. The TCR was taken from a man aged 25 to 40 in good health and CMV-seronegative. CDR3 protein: CASSIGAGGSLSSYEQYF. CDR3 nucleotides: TGTGCCAGTAGTATCGGAGCGGGGGGCTCTTTAAGCTCCTACGAGCAGTACTTC.